This T cell receptor beta chain is drawn from a study of regulatory T cells in long-lasting Graves disease. V was clipped by 7 bases and J by 2 bases, with 15 bases between them. There are 15 residues in the CDR3. The germline gives CDR1 LNHDA, CDR2 SQIVND (reference sequence). Time point given: newly diagnosed GD, antithyroid drugs for less than 3 months. Extracted RNA from PBMCs served as the source of the TCR library. Through Arm-PCR of CDR3 regions and iRepertoire HTBI primers, TCR beta libraries were built. TCRdb reprocessed the multiplex PCR reads with MiXCR, giving one entry per CDR3 protein. Of hundreds of thousands of distinct CDR3 sequences listed, 18% are singletons.

This sample comprised peripheral blood mononuclear cells (PBMCs), obtained at new diagnosis, from a patient treated with antithyroid drugs. This sequence joins TRBV19 and TRBJ1-5; TRBD1 might be the D (6 bases). This clonotype was obtained from a female donor with Graves disease. The CDR3 nucleotides read TGTGCCAGTACCAGGGGTCCCGCGCGCAATCAGCCCCAGCATTTT. Translated: CASTRGPARNQPQHF.